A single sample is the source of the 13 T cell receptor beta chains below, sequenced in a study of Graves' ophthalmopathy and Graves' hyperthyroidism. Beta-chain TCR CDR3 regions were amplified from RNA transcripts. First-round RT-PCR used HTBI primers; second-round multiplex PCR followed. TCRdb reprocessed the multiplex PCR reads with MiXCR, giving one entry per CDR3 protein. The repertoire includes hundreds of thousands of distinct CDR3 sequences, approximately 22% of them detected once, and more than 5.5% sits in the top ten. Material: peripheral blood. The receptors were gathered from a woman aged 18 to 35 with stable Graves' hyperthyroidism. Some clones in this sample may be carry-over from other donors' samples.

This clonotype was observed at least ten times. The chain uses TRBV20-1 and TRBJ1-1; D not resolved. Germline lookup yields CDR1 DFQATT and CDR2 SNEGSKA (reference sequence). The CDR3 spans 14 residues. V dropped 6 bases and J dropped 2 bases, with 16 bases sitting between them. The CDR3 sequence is CSASTPPGNTEAFF. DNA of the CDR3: TGCAGTGCAAGCACCCCCCCGGGTAACACTGAAGCTTTCTTT.

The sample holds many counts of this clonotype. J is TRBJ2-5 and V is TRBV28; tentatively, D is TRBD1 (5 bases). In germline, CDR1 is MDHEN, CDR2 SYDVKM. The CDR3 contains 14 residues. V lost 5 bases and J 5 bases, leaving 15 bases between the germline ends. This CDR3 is CASSTQTEAETQYF. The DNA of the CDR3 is TGTGCCAGCAGTACCCAGACAGAGGCGGAGACCCAGTACTTC. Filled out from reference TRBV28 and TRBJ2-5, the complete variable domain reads DVKVTQSSRYLVKRTGEKVFLECVQDMDHENMFWYRQDPGLGLRLIYFSYDVKMKEKGDIPEGYSVSREKKERFSLILESASTNQTSMYLCASSTQTEAETQYFGPGTRLLVL.

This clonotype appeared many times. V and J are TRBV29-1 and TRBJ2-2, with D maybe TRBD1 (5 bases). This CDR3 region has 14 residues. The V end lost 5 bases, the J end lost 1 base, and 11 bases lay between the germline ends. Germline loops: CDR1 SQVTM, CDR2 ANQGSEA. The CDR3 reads CSVSRQGNTGELFF. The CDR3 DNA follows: TGCAGCGTTTCTAGGCAGGGGAACACCGGGGAGCTGTTTTTT.

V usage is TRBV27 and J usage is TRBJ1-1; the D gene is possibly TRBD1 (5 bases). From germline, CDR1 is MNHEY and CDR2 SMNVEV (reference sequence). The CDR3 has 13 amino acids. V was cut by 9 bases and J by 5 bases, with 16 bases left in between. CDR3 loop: CASYVQGRTEAFF. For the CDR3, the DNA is TGTGCCAGTTACGTCCAGGGACGAACTGAAGCTTTCTTT.

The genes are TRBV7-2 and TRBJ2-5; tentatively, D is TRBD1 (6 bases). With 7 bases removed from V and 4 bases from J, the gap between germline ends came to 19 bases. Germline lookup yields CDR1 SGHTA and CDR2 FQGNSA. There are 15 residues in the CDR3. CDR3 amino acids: CASTVAQGGGETQYF. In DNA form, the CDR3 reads TGTGCCAGCACCGTAGCACAGGGTGGTGGAGAGACCCAGTACTTC.

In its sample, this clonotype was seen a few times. In nucleotides, the CDR3 is TGTGCCAGCAGTTTTGATGGGGAGTCACCCCTCCACTTT. Its translation is CASSFDGESPLHF. V usage is TRBV12-3 or TRBV12-4 and J usage is TRBJ1-6; D is unclear. Trimming removed 3 bases at V and 10 bases at J, with 10 bases between. CDR3 length: 13 residues.

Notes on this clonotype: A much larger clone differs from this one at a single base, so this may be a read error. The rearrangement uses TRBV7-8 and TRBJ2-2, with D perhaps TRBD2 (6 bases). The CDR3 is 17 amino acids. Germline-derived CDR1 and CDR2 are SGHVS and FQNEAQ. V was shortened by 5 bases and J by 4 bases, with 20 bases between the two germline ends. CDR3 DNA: TGTGCCAGCAGCCCTAGGTATAGGGACTCCTCCACCGGGGAGCTGTTTTTT. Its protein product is CASSPRYRDSSTGELFF.

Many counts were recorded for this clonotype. The CDR3 coding sequence is TGTGCCAGTAGTACTCCGGGTTTGAGGGCCAACGTCCTGACTTTC. It translates to CASSTPGLRANVLTF. The chain employs TRBV19 and TRBJ2-6; D remains ambiguous. The CDR3 runs 15 residues. V lost 4 bases, J lost 5 bases, and 12 bases lay in between. Germline CDR1 and CDR2: LNHDA and SQIVND (reference sequence).

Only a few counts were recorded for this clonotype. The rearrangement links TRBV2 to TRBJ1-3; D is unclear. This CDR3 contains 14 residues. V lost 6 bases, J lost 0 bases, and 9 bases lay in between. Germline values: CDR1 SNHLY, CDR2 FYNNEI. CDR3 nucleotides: TGTGCCAGCAGCCCCACCTACTCTGGAAACACCATATATTTT. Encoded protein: CASSPTYSGNTIYF.

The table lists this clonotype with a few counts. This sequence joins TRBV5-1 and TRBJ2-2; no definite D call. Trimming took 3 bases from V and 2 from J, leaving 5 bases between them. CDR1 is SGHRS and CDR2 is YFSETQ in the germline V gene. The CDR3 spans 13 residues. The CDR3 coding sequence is TGCGCCAGCAGCTCTGAAAACACCGGGGAGCTGTTTTTT. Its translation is CASSSENTGELFF. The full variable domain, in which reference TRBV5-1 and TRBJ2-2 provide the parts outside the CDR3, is KAGVTQTPRYLIKTRGQQVTLSCSPISGHRSVSWYQQTPGQGLQFLFEYFSETQRNKGNFPGRFSGRQFSNSRSEMNVSTLELGDSALYLCASSSENTGELFFGEGSRLTVL.

CDR3 nucleotides: TGTGCCAGCAGTTACGATGGGAGAGGATTACAAAGCGTC. Translated: CASSYDGRGLQSV. The rearrangement uses TRBV6-5 and TRBJ2-7; TRBD2 is a possible D gene (5 bases). Germline V gives CDR1 MNHEY, CDR2 SVGAGI. The CDR3 totals 13 residues.

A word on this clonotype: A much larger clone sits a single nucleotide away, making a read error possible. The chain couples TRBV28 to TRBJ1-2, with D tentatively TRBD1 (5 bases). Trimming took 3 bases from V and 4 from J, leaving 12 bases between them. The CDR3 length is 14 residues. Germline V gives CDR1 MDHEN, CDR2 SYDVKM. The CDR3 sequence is CASSFFGGIYGYTF. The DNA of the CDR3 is TGTGCCAGCAGTTTCTTTGGGGGTATCTATGGCTACACCTTC.

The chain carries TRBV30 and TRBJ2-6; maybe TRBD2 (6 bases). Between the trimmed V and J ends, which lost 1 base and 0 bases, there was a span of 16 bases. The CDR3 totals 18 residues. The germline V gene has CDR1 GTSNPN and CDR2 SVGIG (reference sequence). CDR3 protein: CAWSGGDRPSSGANVLTF. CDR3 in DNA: TGTGCCTGGAGTGGCGGGGACCGCCCGAGCTCTGGGGCCAACGTCCTGACTTTC.